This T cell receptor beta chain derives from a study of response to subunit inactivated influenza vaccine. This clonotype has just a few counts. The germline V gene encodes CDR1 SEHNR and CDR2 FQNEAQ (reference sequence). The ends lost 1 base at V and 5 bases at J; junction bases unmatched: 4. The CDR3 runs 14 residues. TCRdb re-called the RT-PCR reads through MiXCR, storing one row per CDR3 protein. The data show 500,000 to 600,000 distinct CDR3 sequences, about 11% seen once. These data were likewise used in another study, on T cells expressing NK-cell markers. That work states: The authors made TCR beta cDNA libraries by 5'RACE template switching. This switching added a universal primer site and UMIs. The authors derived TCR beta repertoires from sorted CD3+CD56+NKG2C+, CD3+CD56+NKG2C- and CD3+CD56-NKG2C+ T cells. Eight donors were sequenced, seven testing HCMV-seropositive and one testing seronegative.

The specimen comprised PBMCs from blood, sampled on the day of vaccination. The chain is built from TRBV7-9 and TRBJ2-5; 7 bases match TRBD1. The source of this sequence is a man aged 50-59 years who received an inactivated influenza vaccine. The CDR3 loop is CASSLVGGHETQYF. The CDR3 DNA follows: TGTGCCAGCAGCTTAGTAGGGGGCCATGAGACCCAGTACTTC.